A single sample is the source of the 27 T cell receptor beta chains below, sequenced in a study of blood T cell repertoires in COVID-19. TCRdb's table, derived via immunoSEQ multiplex PCR, lists solely in-frame clones and lacks some. The sample gives about 200,000 clones, 75% to 90% of which show up once; about 4.8% is in the top ten. Sequenced input: peripheral blood. The source of these receptors is a woman aged 40 to 49 with acute or convalescent COVID-19.

This clone has only a few counts. The CDR3 coding sequence is TGTGCCAGCAGCTTAGTTAGCGGGGGTTTAGCCAAAAACATTCAGTACTTC. Its protein is CASSLVSGGLAKNIQYF. The gene calls are TRBV7-9 and TRBJ2-4, with TRBD2 matching 9 bases. The junction had 4 bases not matched to a gene; V was cut back by 1 base and J by 0 bases. Germline V lookup: CDR1 SEHNR, CDR2 FQNEAQ (reference sequence). The CDR3 has 17 residues.

The DNA of the CDR3 is TGTGCCAGCAGACCCATTCAGCGGGGGAGAAAGGCCGATACGCAGTATTTT. Translated, it gives CASRPIQRGRKADTQYF. The chain combines TRBV11-2 with TRBJ2-3, with 8 bases fitting TRBD2. This CDR3 region has 17 residues. The junction had 17 bases not matched to a gene; V was cut back by 6 bases and J by 6 bases. The germline V gene has CDR1 SGHAT and CDR2 FQNNGV.

The rearrangement joins TRBV2 to TRBJ2-7; 7 bases match TRBD1. The CDR3 is 13 residues long. The germline CDR1 and CDR2 sequences are SNHLY and FYNNEI. V shed 6 bases, J shed 8 bases, and the junction held 10 bases outside the gene matches. Here the CDR3 DNA reads TGTGCCAGCAGCCCGGGACAGAGTATGAAGCAGTACGTC. Translated: CASSPGQSMKQYV.

V and J are TRBV19 and TRBJ2-7, with 7 positions matching TRBD1. The CDR3 is 14 residues long. The trim removed 6 bases at V and 2 bases at J, leaving 7 bases unmatched. Germline V lookup: CDR1 LNHDA, CDR2 SQIVND (reference sequence). The DNA of the CDR3 is TGTGCCAGTAGGCCCGGGACAGATGCCTACGAGCAGTACGTC. As protein: CASRPGTDAYEQYV.

This clone was counted a few times. DNA of the CDR3: TGCGCCAGCAGTCCGGGACAGTTGAACACTGAAGCTTTCTTT. Translated, it gives CASSPGQLNTEAFF. The rearrangement links TRBV10-1 to TRBJ1-1; 7 nucleotides align to TRBD1. The CDR3 length is 14 residues. Germline assignment: CDR1 WNHNN and CDR2 SYGVQD (reference sequence). Unmatched junction bases numbered 3, after V lost 5 bases and J lost 0 bases.

In its sample, this clone was seen once. The rearrangement links TRBV24-1 to TRBJ2-2; TRBD1 aligns across 7 bases. This CDR3 region has 15 residues. The junction had 8 bases not matched to a gene; V was cut back by 9 bases and J by 2 bases. Per the germline V gene, CDR1 is KGHDR and CDR2 is SFDVKD. CDR3 sequence (DNA): TGTGCCACCTCCCTCGGGACAGCTAACACCGGGGAGCTGTTTTTT. This sequence encodes CATSLGTANTGELFF.

The chain uses TRBV5-1 and TRBJ1-2, with D possibly being TRBD1 (6 bases). The CDR3 totals 13 residues. Germline values: CDR1 SGHRS, CDR2 YFSETQ. V lost 4 bases to trimming and J lost 1 base, with 8 bases between them. The CDR3 spells CASSLDSNYGYTF. DNA of the CDR3: TGCGCCAGCAGCCTGGACAGTAACTATGGCTACACCTTC.

V gene TRBV6-5 combines with J gene TRBJ2-3, with no clear D. CDR1 is MNHEY, CDR2 SVGAGI, per germline. The CDR3 length is 13 residues. V was shortened by 7 bases and J by 6 bases, with 14 bases between the two germline ends. The CDR3 loop is CASTPPSRDTQYF. In DNA form, the CDR3 reads TGTGCCAGCACCCCTCCCTCCAGGGATACGCAGTATTTT.

The chain is built from TRBV19 and TRBJ1-6; 7 nucleotides line up with TRBD1. J was trimmed by 6 bases and V by 5 bases; bases with no gene match: 10. The CDR3 has 16 residues. Per the germline V gene, CDR1 is LNHDA and CDR2 is SQIVND (reference sequence). CDR3 DNA sequence: TGTGCCAGTAGTTCTCTTCCGGGACAGTTTAATTCACCCCTCCACTTT. Protein sequence: CASSSLPGQFNSPLHF.

The gene calls are TRBV7-3 and TRBJ1-1; no reliable D call. The germline V and J ends were trimmed by 3 bases and 0 bases, with 8 bases remaining between them. Germline CDR1 is SGHTA and CDR2 is FQGTGA. CDR3 length equals 14 residues. CDR3 amino acids: CASSFLTLNTEAFF. The CDR3 coding sequence is TGTGCCAGCAGCTTCCTTACATTGAACACTGAAGCTTTCTTT.

V gene TRBV2 combines with J gene TRBJ2-3; 8 bases are shared with TRBD1. The J segment lost 2 bases and the V segment lost 4 bases, leaving 5 bases of the junction unmatched. CDR1 SNHLY and CDR2 FYNNEI come from the germline V gene. The CDR3 is 15 residues long. CDR3 loop: CASSGQGMTTDTQYF. The DNA for the CDR3 is TGTGCCAGCAGTGGACAGGGGATGACCACAGATACGCAGTATTTT.

The rearrangement uses TRBV24-1 and TRBJ1-2; a possible D gene is TRBD1 (6 bases). The CDR3 is made up of 16 amino acids. The germline gives CDR1 KGHDR, CDR2 SFDVKD. Trimming took off 2 bases at V and 6 bases at J, with 18 bases between the two ends. The CDR3: CATSDSQMAGGDGYTF. The CDR3 nucleotides are TGTGCCACCAGTGATTCTCAGATGGCGGGGGGCGATGGCTACACCTTC.

The CDR3 coding sequence is TGTGCCAGCAGCTTAGGGCAAACTGGGGCCAACGTCCTGACTTTC. It encodes CASSLGQTGANVLTF. This chain uses TRBV11-2 with TRBJ2-6, with no clear D. Germline V gives CDR1 SGHAT, CDR2 FQNNGV. The CDR3 extends over 15 amino acids. The V gene lost 1 base and the J gene lost 2 bases, with 6 bases spanning the gap. Looking up the rest from reference TRBV11-2 and TRBJ2-6 gives the full variable domain: EAGVAQSPRYKIIEKRQSVAFWCNPISGHATLYWYQQILGQGPKLLIQFQNNGVVDDSQLPKDRFSAERLKGVDSTLKIQPAKLEDSAVYLCASSLGQTGANVLTFGAGSRLTVL.

J is TRBJ1-5 and V is TRBV19, with 9 nucleotides matching TRBD1. The CDR3 is 15 residues long. The V gene end was trimmed by 6 bases and the J gene end by 2 bases; junction bases not matched to a gene: 5. Germline V gene lookup returns CDR1 LNHDA and CDR2 SQIVND (reference sequence). The CDR3 DNA is TGTGCCAGTAGGAAACAGGGGGCTGGCAATCAGCCCCAGCATTTT. It is translated as CASRKQGAGNQPQHF.

The chain combines TRBV6-5 with TRBJ2-5; the D is unclear. The CDR3 is made up of 10 amino acids. Germline CDR1 and CDR2: MNHEY and SVGAGI. Deletions cut 8 bases from V and 2 bases from J, with 3 bases between. The CDR3 reads CASLQETQYF. As DNA, the CDR3 is TGTGCCAGCCTGCAAGAGACCCAGTACTTC.

CDR3 nucleotide sequence: TGTGCCAGCAGCCATCAGGCGAACACCGGGGAGCTGTTTTTT. Translated: CASSHQANTGELFF. V is TRBV14 and J is TRBJ2-2, with D unclear. The germline V gene encodes CDR1 SGHDN and CDR2 FVKESK. The CDR3 sequence is 14 residues long. V shed 3 bases and J shed 0 bases, with 5 bases lying between them.

J is TRBJ2-5 and V is TRBV6-1, with a tentative D call TRBD1 (6 bases). The germline V and J ends were trimmed by 3 bases and 2 bases, with 13 bases remaining between them. The V gene's germline CDR1 is MNHNS and CDR2 SASEGT. The CDR3 contains 15 residues. The CDR3 region has the DNA TGTGCCAGCAGTGACCTTGACGGACAGCAAGAGACCCAGTACTTC. Its translation: CASSDLDGQQETQYF.

This clone occurred once. J is TRBJ1-1 and V is TRBV19, with 7 bases fitting TRBD1. The trim removed 5 bases at V and 5 bases at J, leaving 14 bases unmatched. This CDR3 comprises 16 residues. CDR1 is LNHDA, CDR2 SQIVND, per germline (reference sequence). The CDR3 spells CASSPRQGVSETEAFF. For the CDR3, the DNA is TGTGCCAGTAGTCCAAGACAGGGCGTGAGCGAGACTGAAGCTTTCTTT.

About this clone itself: A read error may be the cause here, since a much bigger clone is one base away. The chain couples TRBV6-5 to TRBJ1-1, with 9 bases lining up with TRBD1. Germline values: CDR1 MNHEY, CDR2 SVGAGI. The CDR3 sequence is 14 residues long. V was clipped by 7 bases and J by 1 base; unmatched bases: 4. CDR3 sequence (DNA): TGTGCCAGCACCAAACAGGGGGCGAACACTGAAGCTTTCTTT. This gives the protein CASTKQGANTEAFF.

The CDR3 loop reads CATSDLVTNEQFF. The CDR3 DNA is TGTGCCACCAGTGATTTAGTCACAAATGAGCAGTTCTTC. The chain carries TRBV24-1 and TRBJ2-1, with no clear D. Trimming left V 1 base short and J 7 bases short, with 7 bases between. CDR1 and CDR2 (germline): KGHDR, SFDVKD. The CDR3 has 13 amino acids.

There are a few counts of this clone. Other DNA sequences of this sample code for an identical CDR3. The chain is built from TRBV3-1 (or the pseudogene TRBV3-2) and TRBJ1-2, with D possibly being TRBD1 (5 bases). From germline, CDR1 is LGHDT and CDR2 YNNKEL (reference sequence). The CDR3 is 14 amino acids. The V end was cut by 1 base, the J end by 0 bases, with 6 bases between. CDR3 DNA sequence: TGTGCCAGCAGCCAAGCGGGGGCTAACTATGGCTACACCTTC. Protein product: CASSQAGANYGYTF.

This chain connects TRBV7-2 to TRBJ1-3, with D unclear. V was trimmed by 5 bases and J by 0 bases, leaving 14 bases between them. The CDR3 consists of 16 residues. CDR1 is SGHTA and CDR2 is FQGNSA in the germline V gene. This CDR3 reads CASSPLERLSGNTIYF. The CDR3 coding sequence is TGTGCCAGCAGCCCCCTCGAGAGGCTCTCTGGAAACACCATATATTTT. The full variable domain, completed using reference TRBV7-2 and TRBJ1-3, is GAGVSQSPSNKVTEKGKDVELRCDPISGHTALYWYRQSLGQGLEFLIYFQGNSAPDKSGLPSDRFSAERTGGSVSTLTIQRTQQEDSAVYLCASSPLERLSGNTIYFGEGSWLTVV.

The V call is TRBV7-6, the J call TRBJ2-2; 15 bases are a match to TRBD2. This CDR3 is built from 20 residues. CDR1 is SGHVS, CDR2 FNYEAQ, per germline. V shed 6 bases and J 0 bases; nucleotides not matched to a gene: 11. The chain's CDR3 is CASRKFRGTSGGTNTGELFF. CDR3 in DNA: TGTGCCAGCAGGAAGTTCCGGGGGACTAGCGGGGGGACGAACACCGGGGAGCTGTTTTTT.

DNA for the CDR3: TGTGCCAGCAGCTTTACCAGTTCCTATAATTCACCCCTCCACTTT. Its translation: CASSFTSSYNSPLHF. The chain links TRBV5-5 to TRBJ1-6, with unresolved D. CDR1 and CDR2 (germline): SGHKS, YYEKEE (reference sequence). The germline V and J ends were trimmed by 2 bases and 1 base, with 7 bases remaining between them. This CDR3 comprises 15 residues.

The chain is built from TRBV4-1 and TRBJ1-1, with 9 bases lining up with TRBD1. V trimming: 0 bases; J trimming: 5 bases; junction bases outside the gene matches: 4. The CDR3 loop spans 15 amino acids. In germline, CDR1 is MGHRA, CDR2 YSYEKL. This CDR3 is CASSQEGQGWTEAFF. CDR3 DNA sequence: TGCGCCAGCAGCCAAGAGGGACAGGGCTGGACTGAAGCTTTCTTT.

The chain carries TRBV7-8 and TRBJ1-5; 9 bases fit TRBD1. This CDR3 has 16 residues. The germline V gene has CDR1 SGHVS and CDR2 FQNEAQ. Trimming took 5 bases from V and 1 from J; bases not matched to a gene: 6. The CDR3 reads CASSAWTGASNQPQHF. The CDR3 DNA reads as TGTGCCAGCAGCGCGTGGACAGGGGCGAGCAATCAGCCCCAGCATTTT. Complete variable domain (other parts from reference TRBV7-8 and TRBJ1-5): GAGVSQSPRYKVAKRGQDVALRCDPISGHVSLFWYQQALGQGPEFLTYFQNEAQLDKSGLPSDRFFAERPEGSVSTLKIQRTQQEDSAVYLCASSAWTGASNQPQHFGDGTRLSIL.

The CDR3 nucleotides are TGCGCCAGCAGCCGAGGGGCTAGCGGGGGGTCCTACAATGAGCAGTTCTTC. Translated: CASSRGASGGSYNEQFF. The chain joins TRBV4-1 to TRBJ2-1; 11 positions agree with TRBD2. Unmatched junction bases numbered 6, after V lost 4 bases and J lost 1 base. The CDR3 extends over 17 amino acids. Germline values: CDR1 MGHRA, CDR2 YSYEKL.